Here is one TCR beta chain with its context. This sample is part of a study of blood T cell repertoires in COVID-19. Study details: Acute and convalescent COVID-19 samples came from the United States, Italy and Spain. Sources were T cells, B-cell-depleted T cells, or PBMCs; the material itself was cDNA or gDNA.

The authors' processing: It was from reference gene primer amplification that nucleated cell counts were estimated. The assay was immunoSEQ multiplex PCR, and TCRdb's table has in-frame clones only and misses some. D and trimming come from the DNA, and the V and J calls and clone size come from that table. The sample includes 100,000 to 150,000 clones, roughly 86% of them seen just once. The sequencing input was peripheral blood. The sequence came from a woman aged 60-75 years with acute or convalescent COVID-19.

CDR3 region: CASIHRSRNELRLFF. CDR3 in DNA: TGTGCCAGCATCCATCGTTCCCGTAATGAGCTTCGACTGTTCTTC. The chain couples TRBV27 to TRBJ2-1; no firm D call. The germline CDR1 and CDR2 sequences are MNHEY and SMNVEV (reference sequence). The germline V and J ends were trimmed by 7 bases and 15 bases, with 28 bases remaining between them. CDR3 size: 15 residues.